This T cell receptor beta chain was documented in a study of T cell responses to AZD1222 COVID-19 vaccine. Overall study results and limits: Donors in the cohort were predominantly white British and more often female, and clonal diversity was possibly underestimated. A reported finding is that nearly half of spike-specific TCRs target unmutated variant regions. Vaccine-associated CD4 TCRs spanned spike, dominant at 160-218 and 743-854.

A remark on this clone: Its specificity is unknown.

Samples with a second dose at about 4 or about 12 weeks were pooled together. CDR1 is LGHDT, CDR2 YNNKEL, per germline (reference sequence). The CDR3 has 16 residues. Trimming pared 1 base from V and 3 bases from J, leaving 16 bases between. Sequencing was performed with immunoSEQ multiplex PCR; in TCRdb, only in-frame clones are kept and a portion is missing. The table has 100,000 to 150,000 clones, about 89% seen once; the top ten hold around 7.1%. The clonotype comes from an adult who received the AZD1222 COVID-19 vaccine. This specimen was peripheral blood, taken 28 days after the second AZD1222 dose. The rearrangement uses TRBV3-1 (or the pseudogene TRBV3-2) and TRBJ2-7; a possible D gene is TRBD1 (6 bases). The chain's CDR3 is CASSQVVTGHLYEQYF. CDR3 DNA sequence: TGTGCCAGCAGCCAAGTGGTTACGGGACACCTCTACGAGCAGTACTTC.